These T cell receptor beta chains were read from a single sample in a study of response to subunit inactivated influenza vaccine. A single record per CDR3 protein comes from TCRdb applying MiXCR to the RT-PCR reads. The data hold approximately 570,000 distinct CDR3 sequences, with roughly 8.2% observed a single time. The source material was PBMCs from blood, sampled less than 30 months after vaccination. The receptors were sampled from a man aged 45 to 70 who received an inactivated influenza vaccine. The CDR3 runs from the conserved cysteine through the conserved F or W. The D gene is left open where the match is weak. A clone size is listed for some rows: how often the clone was seen (once, few, many), or a class if it is expanded.

d_call	clone_size	v_call	j_call	cdr3_aa	cdr3_nt
TRBD1	-	TRBV27	TRBJ2-5	CASSLAAARGETQYF	TGTGCCAGCAGTTTAGCCGCAGCCAGGGGGGAGACCCAGTACTTC
-	few	TRBV20-1	TRBJ2-3	CSARDPKTSTISTDTQYF	TGCAGTGCTAGAGATCCGAAGACTTCCACCATCAGCACAGATACGCAGTATTTT
-	few	TRBV21-1	TRBJ2-7	CASSKVPLKLKNYEQYF	TGTGCCAGCAGCAAAGTCCCGCTGAAGCTAAAAAACTACGAGCAGTACTTC
TRBD2	few	TRBV20-1	TRBJ2-1	CSARGLAASYNEQFF	TGCAGTGCTAGAGGTCTAGCGGCCTCCTACAATGAGCAGTTCTTC
-	-	TRBV12-3/TRBV12-4	TRBJ1-3	CASSLDPLWGGPSGNTIYF	TGTGCCAGCAGTTTAGACCCTTTGTGGGGTGGCCCCTCTGGAAACACCATATATTTT
-	few	TRBV7-2	TRBJ1-3	CASSQDSGLSGNTIYF	TGTGCCAGCAGCCAAGATTCAGGGTTGTCTGGAAACACCATATATTTT
TRBD2	few	TRBV20-1	TRBJ2-3	CSARPGGVAGVTDTQYF	TGCAGTGCTAGACCCGGGGGGGTTGCGGGAGTCACAGATACGCAGTATTTT
TRBD2	many	TRBV14	TRBJ2-5	CASSQLAGAQETQYF	TGTGCCAGCAGCCAATTAGCGGGAGCCCAAGAGACCCAGTACTTC
TRBD2	few	TRBV5-6	TRBJ2-7	CASSLSDSGDYEQYF	TGTGCCAGCAGCTTGTCTGATAGCGGGGACTACGAGCAGTACTTC
-	few	TRBV4-1	TRBJ1-2	CASSQGGLVRGNYGYTF	TGCGCCAGCAGCCAAGGGGGGCTCGTCCGGGGGAACTATGGCTACACCTTC
-	-	TRBV20-1	TRBJ1-5	CSAGSRTVDQPQHF	TGCAGTGCTGGAAGCCGGACGGTTGATCAGCCCCAGCATTTT
-	many	TRBV28	TRBJ2-5	CASSSPSIPETQYF	TGTGCCAGCAGTTCCCCTAGCATCCCAGAGACCCAGTACTTC
TRBD1	many	TRBV29-1	TRBJ1-2	CSVVPRGLHGYTF	TGCAGCGTTGTGCCCAGGGGGCTTCATGGCTACACCTTC
-	-	TRBV3-1	TRBJ2-7	CASSQERLPPREQYF	TGTGCCAGCAGCCAAGAGAGACTCCCTCCTCGGGAGCAGTACTTC
-	-	TRBV29-1	TRBJ2-3	CSVPSFGMTTTDTQYF	TGCAGCGTCCCTTCTTTCGGGATGACCACCACAGATACGCAGTATTTT
TRBD2	many	TRBV4-1	TRBJ2-3	CASSQLATGTSSDTQYF	TGCGCCAGCAGCCAACTCGCGACCGGGACTAGCTCGGATACGCAGTATTTT
TRBD2	-	TRBV5-1	TRBJ2-7	CASSGEGRGTEQYF	TGCGCCAGCAGCGGGGAGGGGAGAGGGACCGAGCAGTACTTC
-	few	TRBV6-4	TRBJ2-3	CASSDPFTDTQYF	TGTGCCAGCAGTGACCCTTTCACAGATACGCAGTATTTT
-	many	TRBV20-1	TRBJ1-4	CSAENREEEKLFF	TGCAGTGCCGAAAATAGGGAGGAAGAAAAACTGTTTTTT
-	many	TRBV7-2	TRBJ2-2	CASSLAVWGPTGELFF	TGTGCCAGCAGCTTAGCAGTCTGGGGGCCCACCGGGGAGCTGTTTTTT
TRBD2	-	TRBV7-6	TRBJ2-7	CASSQFLIAGGPDEQYF	TGTGCCAGCAGCCAATTCCTTATAGCGGGGGGGCCCGACGAGCAGTACTTC
-	few	TRBV10-3	TRBJ2-5	CAISDRVQETQYF	TGTGCCATCAGTGACAGGGTCCAAGAGACCCAGTACTTC
-	many	TRBV12-3/TRBV12-4	TRBJ1-1	CASSLEQLNTEAFF	TGTGCCAGCAGTTTAGAACAGTTGAACACTGAAGCTTTCTTT
-	-	TRBV6-1	TRBJ2-3	CASRGGGRADTQYF	TGTGCCAGCAGGGGCGGCGGCCGCGCAGATACGCAGTATTTT
TRBD1	-	TRBV7-9	TRBJ1-2	CASGQGANYGYTF	TGTGCCAGCGGACAGGGGGCTAACTATGGCTACACCTTC
TRBD2	few	TRBV7-2	TRBJ2-2	CASINSGTLTGELFF	TGTGCCAGCATTAATAGCGGGACCCTCACCGGGGAGCTGTTTTTT
TRBD1	-	TRBV5-1	TRBJ1-2	CASSSAGGTFGYGYTF	TGCGCCAGCAGCTCTGCAGGGGGTACCTTTGGGTATGGCTACACCTTC
-	many	TRBV7-9	TRBJ2-3	CASSLPTFKRVDTQYF	TGTGCCAGCAGCTTACCGACTTTCAAAAGGGTAGATACGCAGTATTTT
TRBD1	-	TRBV5-1	TRBJ1-1	CASSYQERTGGAFF	TGCGCCAGCAGCTATCAAGAAAGGACAGGGGGAGCTTTCTTT
TRBD2	many	TRBV7-9	TRBJ2-3	CASSGGTSGRTDTQYF	TGTGCCAGCAGCGGAGGAACTAGCGGGAGAACAGATACGCAGTATTTT
-	many	TRBV28	TRBJ1-6	CASSSAGNSPLHF	TGTGCCAGCAGTTCCGCAGGCAATTCACCCCTCCACTTT
TRBD2	many	TRBV12-3/TRBV12-4	TRBJ2-3	CASSFGRASGRTDTQYF	TGTGCCAGCAGTTTCGGTAGGGCTAGCGGGAGAACAGATACGCAGTATTTT
-	many	TRBV29-1	TRBJ2-1	CSVEVRDGGVINEQFF	TGCAGCGTTGAAGTTCGCGATGGGGGTGTCATCAATGAGCAGTTCTTC
TRBD1	many	TRBV5-1	TRBJ2-2	CASSPGQVSGELFF	TGCGCCAGCAGCCCGGGACAGGTCTCCGGGGAGCTGTTTTTT
-	-	TRBV4-3	TRBJ2-3	CASSHVGPKHTDTQYF	TGCGCCAGCAGCCACGTGGGACCAAAACACACCGATACGCAGTATTTT
TRBD1	many	TRBV7-9	TRBJ2-7	CASSTDRDEQYF	TGTGCCAGCAGCACGGACAGGGACGAGCAGTACTTC
TRBD1	many	TRBV20-1	TRBJ1-2	CSARAFRGLYTF	TGCAGTGCTAGAGCCTTCAGGGGGTTATACACCTTC
-	-	TRBV6-4	TRBJ2-1	CASSPRESYNEQFF	TGTGCCAGCAGTCCTAGGGAGTCCTACAATGAGCAGTTCTTC
-	-	TRBV20-1	TRBJ2-7	CSAPGRTSYEQYF	TGCAGTGCCCCGGGACGAACCTCCTACGAGCAGTACTTC
-	many	TRBV28	TRBJ1-1	CASQRNTEAFF	TGTGCCAGCCAGAGAAACACTGAAGCTTTCTTT